The T cell receptor (beta chain) under discussion was sequenced for a study of Ad26.COV2.S vaccination and SARS-CoV-2 variants. Only in-frame clones appear in the TCRdb table, and some are missing; sequencing was by immunoSEQ multiplex PCR. The sample holds just over 350,000 clones, just over 90% seen once. The CDR3 length is 13 residues. Germline-derived CDR1 and CDR2 are LNHDA and SQIVND (reference sequence). The germline V and J ends were trimmed by 9 bases and 8 bases, with 19 bases remaining between them. This chain uses TRBV19 with TRBJ1-2; possible D gene TRBD1, 5 bases. The material sequenced was peripheral blood, taken after recovery from COVID-19. This clonotype originated in a human donor who had recovered from COVID-19. CDR3 region: CASHVGGAEGYTF. As DNA, the CDR3 is TGTGCCAGCCATGTGGGAGGGGCGGAAGGCTACACCTTC.